The 16 T cell receptor beta chains given below trace back to one sample, sequenced in a study of T cells after yellow fever vaccination. TCRdb used MiXCR to reprocess the 5' RACE reads, holding one entry per CDR3 protein. Of some 350,000 distinct CDR3 sequences in the sample, 3% to 4.5% were seen once. Material: PBMCs, obtained 5 days after the yellow fever booster vaccination. The origin of the receptors is a man between 18 and 29 years old who received the YFV17D yellow fever vaccine.

The V and J genes are TRBV12-3 or TRBV12-4 and TRBJ2-7; 8 bases map to TRBD1. The V and J ends lost 3 bases and 3 bases, in that order; junction bases with no gene match: 1. This CDR3 comprises 13 residues. CDR3 nucleotides: TGTGCCAGCAGTTTCGGGACAGGCTACGAGCAGTACTTC. Translation: CASSFGTGYEQYF.

This clonotype showed up many times. The chain links TRBV4-2 to TRBJ2-2, with TRBD2 identical over 8 bases. Germline V gene data show CDR1 as LGHNA and CDR2 as YNFKEQ. The J segment lost 1 base and the V segment lost 0 bases, leaving 4 bases of the junction unmatched. The CDR3 length is 17 residues. CDR3 residues: CASSQELSGGNTGELFF. CDR3 nucleotides: TGTGCCAGCAGCCAAGAATTGAGCGGGGGGAACACCGGGGAGCTGTTTTTT.

There are a few counts of this clonotype. This chain connects TRBV20-1 to TRBJ1-1; a possible D gene is TRBD1 (6 bases). The CDR3 length is 13 residues. With 3 bases removed from V and 5 bases from J, the gap between germline ends came to 13 bases. Germline CDR1 is DFQATT and CDR2 is SNEGSKA (reference sequence). In nucleotides, the CDR3 is TGCAGTGCTAGTGGGGGGCCTGGGACTGAAGCTTTCTTT. Its protein is CSASGGPGTEAFF.

The sample holds many counts of this clonotype. The V call is TRBV3-1, the J call TRBJ1-3; D unresolved. There are 16 residues in the CDR3. From germline, CDR1 is LGHDT and CDR2 YNNKEL (reference sequence). The germline V and J ends were trimmed by 3 bases and 0 bases, with 12 bases remaining between them. The CDR3 loop is CASSQVRRISGNTIYF. The CDR3 DNA sequence: TGTGCCAGCAGCCAGGTACGACGGATCTCTGGAAACACCATATATTTT.

There are a few counts of this clonotype. The chain recombines TRBV29-1 with TRBJ1-2, with a weak D call TRBD1 (6 bases). V was pared by 7 bases and J by 7 bases, with 13 bases between. The CDR3 runs 11 residues. Per germline, CDR1 SQVTM and CDR2 ANQGSEA. CDR3 region: CSAGSRGGYTF. In DNA, the CDR3 is TGCAGCGCCGGGAGCAGGGGTGGCTACACCTTC. The complete variable domain, with remaining parts taken from reference TRBV29-1 and TRBJ1-2, reads SAVISQKPSRDICQRGTSLTIQCQVDSQVTMMFWYRQQPGQSLTLIATANQGSEATYESGFVIDKFPISRPNLTFSTLTVSNMSPEDSSIYLCSAGSRGGYTFGSGTRLTVV.

This clonotype was found a few times. The chain is built from TRBV4-1 and TRBJ2-1, with 7 bases lining up with TRBD2. Germline CDR1 and CDR2: MGHRA and YSYEKL. J lost 2 bases, V lost 3 bases, and 19 bases had no gene match. This CDR3 is built from 20 residues. DNA of the CDR3: TGCGCCAGCAGCCACGCACGGACTTCCTTGGGGGGGGGAGCCTACAATGAGCAGTTCTTC. Translated: CASSHARTSLGGGAYNEQFF.

This clonotype was seen ten or more times. V usage is TRBV5-8 and J usage is TRBJ1-1; D is possibly TRBD1 (6 bases). The CDR3 totals 12 residues. The germline gives CDR1 SGHTS, CDR2 YDEGEE. V lost 7 bases and J lost 7, with 14 bases in between. The CDR3 DNA sequence: TGTGCCAGCCCTGGACAGAGGCTTGAAGCTTTCTTT. Encoded protein: CASPGQRLEAFF.

This clonotype was found many times. This chain joins TRBV28 and TRBJ2-2, with a possible D match to TRBD1 (5 bases). This CDR3 is built from 14 residues. Trimming removed 7 bases at V and 7 bases at J, with 16 bases between. The germline gives CDR1 MDHEN, CDR2 SYDVKM. The CDR3, as DNA: TGTGCCAGCACCAAGGGGCAGGCCGGCGGGGAGCTGTTTTTT. The encoded protein is CASTKGQAGGELFF.

At least ten counts were recorded for this clonotype. The chain joins TRBV5-1 to TRBJ2-3; the match to TRBD1 covers 10 bases. CDR1 is SGHRS and CDR2 is YFSETQ in the germline V gene. The CDR3 has 14 residues. V lost 4 bases, J lost 7 bases, and 6 bases stayed unmatched. CDR3 DNA sequence: TGCGCCAGCAGCGGCGGGACAGGGGTCCATACGCAGTATTTT. Translating gives CASSGGTGVHTQYF.

The V call is TRBV18, the J call TRBJ2-5; 7 nucleotides align to TRBD2. The V segment lost 3 bases and the J segment 1 base; nucleotides outside the gene matches: 2. The germline gives CDR1 KGHSH, CDR2 LQKENI. The CDR3 is 14 residues long. The CDR3 protein is CASSPGRIQETQYF. The CDR3 DNA sequence: TGTGCCAGCTCACCCGGGAGGATCCAAGAGACCCAGTACTTC.

This clonotype has just a few counts. V is TRBV12-3 or TRBV12-4 and J is TRBJ1-1; D unclear. The ends were cut back, 5 bases at V and 10 bases at J, with 17 bases in the middle. The CDR3 has 13 residues. The CDR3 region has the DNA TGTGCCAGCAGTCCGAACGGCGGGATAGGAGCTTTCTTT. It yields the protein CASSPNGGIGAFF.

This clonotype was detected many times. The chain recombines TRBV4-2 with TRBJ2-3, with D perhaps TRBD2 (5 bases). Germline V gives CDR1 LGHNA, CDR2 YNFKEQ. Trimming took off 1 base at V and 2 bases at J, with 19 bases between the two ends. The CDR3 runs 18 residues. CDR3 in DNA: TGTGCCAGCAGCCAAGCAAGTCTAGCCGACCCGGTCACAGATACGCAGTATTTT. Amino acid sequence: CASSQASLADPVTDTQYF.

In its sample, this clonotype was seen many times. The V gene is TRBV5-1, the J gene TRBJ2-7, with TRBD1 identical over 8 bases. This CDR3 region has 14 residues. The germline V gene has CDR1 SGHRS and CDR2 YFSETQ. V gave up 5 bases and J gave up 0 bases; unmatched junction bases: 4. CDR3 in amino acids: CASSYDRGSYEQYF. For the CDR3, the DNA is TGCGCCAGCAGTTATGACAGGGGCTCCTACGAGCAGTACTTC.

V usage is TRBV6-5 and J usage is TRBJ2-3, with D perhaps being TRBD1 or TRBD2 (6 bases each). From germline, CDR1 is MNHEY and CDR2 SVGAGI. This CDR3 region has 15 residues. Trimming removed 6 bases at V and 0 bases at J, with 13 bases between. Written as DNA, the CDR3 is TGTGCCAGCAGGAGAATGGGGGGCAGCACAGATACGCAGTATTTT. It yields the protein CASRRMGGSTDTQYF.

A few counts support this clonotype. The rearrangement uses TRBV30 and TRBJ1-6; unclear D gene. The V gene's germline CDR1 is GTSNPN and CDR2 SVGIG (reference sequence). Trimming left V 4 bases short and J 8 bases short, with 18 bases between. The CDR3 totals 15 residues. CDR3 region: CAWKASTSRYSPLHF. The CDR3 DNA reads TGTGCCTGGAAAGCGTCGACTTCGAGGTATTCACCCCTCCACTTT.

This clonotype was detected a few times. The chain joins TRBV7-3 to TRBJ1-1; no clear D. Germline V gene data show CDR1 as SGHTA and CDR2 as FQGTGA. V lost 0 bases and J lost 5, with 13 bases in between. This CDR3 comprises 15 residues. The CDR3 DNA follows: TGTGCCAGCAGCTTAACGGGTGGTCGGGCAACTGAAGCTTTCTTT. Protein sequence: CASSLTGGRATEAFF.